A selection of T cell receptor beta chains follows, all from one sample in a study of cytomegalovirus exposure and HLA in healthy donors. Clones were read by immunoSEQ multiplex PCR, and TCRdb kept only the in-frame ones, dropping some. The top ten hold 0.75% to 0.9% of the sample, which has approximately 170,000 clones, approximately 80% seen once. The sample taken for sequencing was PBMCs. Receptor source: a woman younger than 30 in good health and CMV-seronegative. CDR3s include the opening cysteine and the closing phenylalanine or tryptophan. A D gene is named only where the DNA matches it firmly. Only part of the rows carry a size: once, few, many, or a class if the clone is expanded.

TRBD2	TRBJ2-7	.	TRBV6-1	CASSVGLAAGFYEQYF	TGTGCCAGCAGTGTGGGACTAGCCGCTGGGTTCTACGAGCAGTACTTC
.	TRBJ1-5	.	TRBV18	CASSPEMHNQPQHF	TGTGCCAGCTCACCAGAGATGCACAATCAGCCCCAGCATTTT
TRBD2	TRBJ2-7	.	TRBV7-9	CASRSGLAGGEQYF	TGTGCCAGCAGGTCGGGACTAGCGGGAGGGGAGCAGTACTTC
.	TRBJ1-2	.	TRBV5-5	CASSWERSGYTF	TGTGCCAGCAGCTGGGAGAGGTCCGGCTACACCTTC
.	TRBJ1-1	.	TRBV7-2	CASSLVGGAGKTEAFF	TGTGCCAGCAGCTTAGTGGGGGGGGCGGGGAAGACTGAAGCTTTCTTT
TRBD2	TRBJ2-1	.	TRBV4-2	CASSHLRAGDLLWYNEQFF	TGTGCCAGCAGCCATTTACGGGCGGGAGACCTTCTTTGGTACAATGAGCAGTTCTTC
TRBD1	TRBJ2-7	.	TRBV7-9	CASSLVGQGANYEQYF	TGTGCCAGCAGCTTAGTGGGACAGGGGGCGAACTACGAGCAGTACTTC
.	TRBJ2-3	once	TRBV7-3	CASRREPTDTQYF	TGTGCCAGCAGAAGGGAGCCAACAGATACGCAGTATTTT
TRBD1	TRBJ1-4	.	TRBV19	CASQSRAGQLNEKLFF	TGTGCCAGTCAGTCCCGTGCGGGACAGCTTAATGAAAAACTGTTTTTT
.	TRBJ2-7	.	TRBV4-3	CASSQQVSYEQYF	TGCGCCAGCAGCCAACAGGTGAGCTACGAGCAGTACTTC
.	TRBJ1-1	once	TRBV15	CATSRGGDTEAFF	TGTGCCACCAGCAGGGGCGGGGACACTGAAGCTTTCTTT
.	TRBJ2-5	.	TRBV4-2	CASSQGGSGETQYF	TGTGCCAGCAGCCAAGGGGGTAGCGGAGAGACCCAGTACTTC
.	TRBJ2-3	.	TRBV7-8	CASSSGLANSDTQYF	TGTGCCAGCAGCTCGGGACTCGCAAATTCAGATACGCAGTATTTT
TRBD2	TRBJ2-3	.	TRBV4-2	CASSQRGTSGTTDTQYF	TGTGCCAGCAGCCAAAGAGGGACTAGCGGGACTACAGATACGCAGTATTTT
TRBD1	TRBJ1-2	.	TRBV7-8	CASSPRQGQGYTF	TGTGCCAGCAGTCCCCGACAGGGACAGGGCTACACCTTC
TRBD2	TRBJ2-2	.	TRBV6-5	CASSREGGVRELFF	TGTGCCAGCAGCCGGGAGGGCGGAGTGAGGGAGCTGTTTTTT
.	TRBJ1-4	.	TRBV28	CASSSKVRKLFF	TGTGCCAGCAGTTCTAAAGTGCGGAAACTGTTTTTT
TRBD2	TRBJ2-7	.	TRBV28	CASSIRLAGVEEQYF	TGTGCCAGCAGTATCCGACTAGCGGGAGTGGAAGAGCAGTACTTC
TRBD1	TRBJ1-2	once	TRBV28	CASSFSGQGGYGYTF	TGTGCCAGCAGTTTCTCTGGACAGGGGGGGTATGGCTACACCTTC
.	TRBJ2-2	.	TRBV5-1	CASSLEPSGGTGELFF	TGCGCCAGCAGCTTGGAACCCTCTGGCGGCACCGGGGAGCTGTTTTTT
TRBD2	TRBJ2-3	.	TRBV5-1	CASSLAGTSGTGADTQYF	TGCGCCAGCAGCTTGGCCGGGACTAGCGGCACAGGGGCAGATACGCAGTATTTT
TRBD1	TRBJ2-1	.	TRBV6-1	CASSEKTGAVNEQFF	TGTGCCAGCAGTGAAAAGACAGGGGCTGTGAATGAGCAGTTCTTC
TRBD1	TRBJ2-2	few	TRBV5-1	CASSPRTGGASNTGELFF	TGCGCCAGCAGCCCGCGAACAGGGGGCGCGTCGAACACCGGGGAGCTGTTTTTT
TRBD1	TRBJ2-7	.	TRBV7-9	CASSLVSGGNYEQYF	TGTGCCAGCAGCTTAGTGTCAGGGGGCAATTACGAGCAGTACTTC
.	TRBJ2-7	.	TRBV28	CASSGPRQTGTHEQYF	TGTGCCAGCAGCGGCCCCCGCCAGACAGGTACCCACGAGCAGTACTTC
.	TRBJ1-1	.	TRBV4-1	CASSQGAGAGEAFF	TGCGCCAGCAGCCAGGGAGCAGGGGCGGGTGAAGCTTTCTTT
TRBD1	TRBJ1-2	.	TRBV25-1	CASSDATGDYGYTF	TGTGCCAGCAGTGACGCCACAGGGGACTATGGCTACACCTTC
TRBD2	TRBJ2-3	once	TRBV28	CASSSPDSGRGRGTDTQYF	TGTGCCAGCAGTTCCCCCGATAGCGGGAGGGGTAGGGGCACAGATACGCAGTATTTT
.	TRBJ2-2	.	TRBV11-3	CASSYTRTGELFF	TGTGCCAGCAGCTACACTAGAACCGGGGAGCTGTTTTTT
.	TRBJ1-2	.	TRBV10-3	CAIRAGVNYGYTF	TGTGCCATCAGAGCAGGGGTTAACTATGGCTACACCTTC
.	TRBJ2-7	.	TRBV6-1	CASALEVYEQYF	TGTGCCAGTGCCCTTGAGGTCTACGAGCAGTACTTC
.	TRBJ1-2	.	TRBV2	CASSVWGSEAYGYTF	TGTGCCAGCAGTGTTTGGGGCTCCGAAGCTTATGGCTACACCTTC
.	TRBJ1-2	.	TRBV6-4	CASSDSQQANYGYTF	TGTGCCAGCAGTGACTCCCAACAAGCTAACTATGGCTACACCTTC
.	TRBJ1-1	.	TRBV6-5	CASSYTNRGTEAFF	TGTGCCAGCAGTTATACAAACCGGGGCACTGAAGCTTTCTTT
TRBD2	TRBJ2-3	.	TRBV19	CASSRPTSGRIGSDTQYF	TGTGCCAGTAGTAGGCCGACTAGCGGGAGAATCGGTTCAGATACGCAGTATTTT
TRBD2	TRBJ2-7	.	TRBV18	CASSLSSGTSSYEQYF	TGTGCCAGCTCGCTTAGCTCGGGGACTAGTTCCTACGAGCAGTACTTC
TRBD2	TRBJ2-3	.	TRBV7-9	CASSSSGRTDTQYF	TGTGCCAGCAGTTCAAGCGGGAGGACAGATACGCAGTATTTT
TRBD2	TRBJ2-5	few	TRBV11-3	CASSGLAAGTQYF	TGTGCCAGCAGCGGACTAGCGGCGGGGACCCAGTACTTC
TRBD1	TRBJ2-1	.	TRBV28	CASSPGTGRHNEQFF	TGTGCCAGCAGTCCGGGGACAGGACGCCACAATGAGCAGTTCTTC
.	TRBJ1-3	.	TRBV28	CASTGLSSGNTIYF	TGTGCCTCGACAGGCTTGAGCTCTGGAAACACCATATATTTT
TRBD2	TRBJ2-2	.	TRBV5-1	CASRPGTSGRELFF	TGCGCCAGCAGGCCCGGGACTAGCGGGAGAGAGCTGTTTTTT
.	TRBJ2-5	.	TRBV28	CASSRGGQETQYF	TGTGCCAGTTCGAGGGGGGGGCAAGAGACCCAGTACTTC
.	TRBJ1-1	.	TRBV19	CASSGRGVRTEAFF	TGTGCCAGTAGTGGGCGGGGGGTTAGGACTGAAGCTTTCTTT
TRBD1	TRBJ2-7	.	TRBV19	CASSSAGDSYEQYF	TGTGCCAGTAGTTCCGCTGGGGACAGTTACGAGCAGTACTTC
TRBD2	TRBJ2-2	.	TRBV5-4	CASSAGTSGRNTGELFF	TGTGCCAGCAGCGCTGGGACTAGCGGGAGAAACACCGGGGAGCTGTTTTTT
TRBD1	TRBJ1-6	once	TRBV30	CAWSVGTGFASPLHF	TGTGCCTGGAGTGTCGGGACAGGTTTCGCTTCACCCCTCCACTTT
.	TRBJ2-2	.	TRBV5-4	CASSLKLAGTGELFF	TGTGCCAGCAGCTTAAAACTAGCAGGCACCGGGGAGCTGTTTTTT
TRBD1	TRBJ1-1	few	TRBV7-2	CASSFGTESEAFF	TGTGCCAGCAGCTTCGGGACAGAGTCTGAAGCTTTCTTT
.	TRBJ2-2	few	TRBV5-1	CASKATSGAGELFF	TGCGCCAGCAAGGCCACCTCCGGAGCCGGGGAGCTGTTTTTT
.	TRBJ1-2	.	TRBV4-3	CASSQDSRAYGYTF	TGCGCCAGCAGCCAAGATTCGCGGGCTTATGGCTACACCTTC
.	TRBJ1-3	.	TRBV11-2	CASGSRGSSGNTIYF	TGTGCCAGCGGCTCACGAGGGTCCTCTGGAAACACCATATATTTT
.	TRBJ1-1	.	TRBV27	CASSFSPGRNTEAFF	TGTGCCAGCAGTTTCTCCCCCGGGAGGAACACTGAAGCTTTCTTT
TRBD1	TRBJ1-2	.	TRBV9	CASSVDPRTGSGYTF	TGTGCCAGCAGCGTAGACCCAAGGACAGGGAGTGGCTACACCTTC
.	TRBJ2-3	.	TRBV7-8	CASSLNMEGTTDTQYF	TGTGCCAGCAGCTTAAATATGGAGGGGACCACAGATACGCAGTATTTT
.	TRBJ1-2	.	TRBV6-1	CASILGQGHGYTF	.
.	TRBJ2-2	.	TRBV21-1	CASLPGRPTGELFF	TGTGCCAGTCTGCCCGGCAGGCCCACCGGGGAGCTGTTTTTT
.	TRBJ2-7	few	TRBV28	CASRGTPSYEQYF	TGTGCCAGCAGGGGGACACCATCCTACGAGCAGTACTTC
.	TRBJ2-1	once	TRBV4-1	CASSQDLGTHNEQFF	TGCGCCAGCAGCCAAGATCTAGGGACTCACAATGAGCAGTTCTTC